The present T cell receptor (beta chain) was sequenced within a study of blood T cell repertoires in COVID-19. Study at large: Sources were T cells, B-cell-depleted T cells, or PBMCs; the material itself was cDNA or gDNA.

Germline CDR1 is MNHNS and CDR2 is SASEGT. The CDR3 has 15 amino acids. V dropped 2 bases and J dropped 6 bases, with 14 bases sitting between them. In the original workflow: Reference gene primer amplification yielded estimated nucleated cell counts. Clones were read by immunoSEQ multiplex PCR, and TCRdb kept only the in-frame ones, dropping some. Clonal size and the V and J genes are those of that table, whereas D and trimming came from the DNA. The sample records about 200,000 clones, 60% to 85% being singletons. The rearrangement joins TRBV6-1 to TRBJ1-5, with D tentatively TRBD1 (6 bases). The receptor's source is an older woman with acute or convalescent COVID-19. Material for sequencing was peripheral blood. CDR3 sequence (DNA): TGTGCCAGCAGTGAAAGGACAGTGGGCAGTCAGCCCCAGCATTTT. Residues: CASSERTVGSQPQHF.